The 31 T cell receptor beta chains given below trace back to one sample, sequenced in a study of T cells after posttransplantation cyclophosphamide. Here immunoSEQ multiplex PCR was the method, and the copy in TCRdb shows in-frame clones only, minus some. The sample lists some 9,000 clones; just over 95% were seen once. The specimen sequenced was naive CD8+ T cells sorted from PBMCs. The receptors stem from a man aged 50 to 59 in good health, CMV-negative, and a related stem cell transplant donor.

DNA for the CDR3: TGTGCCAGCAGCGGACTAGTGTACAATGAGCAGTTCTTC. Translation gives CASSGLVYNEQFF. The genes are TRBV9 and TRBJ2-1; TRBD2 is a possible D gene (6 bases). The CDR3 is 13 amino acids. Germline V gene data show CDR1 as SGDLS and CDR2 as YYNGEE. V lost 3 bases to trimming and J lost 4 bases, with 8 bases between them.

The chain recombines TRBV7-6 with TRBJ2-3; 9 bases match TRBD2. Germline-derived CDR1 and CDR2 are SGHVS and FNYEAQ. CDR3 length: 18 residues. The ends lost 1 base at V and 1 base at J; junction bases unmatched: 9. The CDR3 loop reads CASSLGTWLAGRTDTQYF. For the CDR3, the DNA is TGTGCCAGCAGCTTAGGGACTTGGCTAGCGGGGCGCACAGATACGCAGTATTTT. The full variable domain, its missing parts supplied by reference TRBV7-6 and TRBJ2-3, is GAGVSQSPRYKVTKRGQDVALRCDPISGHVSLYWYRQALGQGPEFLTYFNYEAQQDKSGLPNDRFSAERPEGSISTLTIQRTEQRDSAMYRCASSLGTWLAGRTDTQYFGPGTRLTVL.

On this clone itself: An end of the junction differs from the germline gene, which may be a read error. This sample also contains other DNA sequences that code for the same CDR3. The chain recombines TRBV19 with TRBJ2-1, with D possibly matching TRBD1 (6 bases). CDR3 length equals 16 residues. From germline, CDR1 is LNHDA and CDR2 SQIVND (reference sequence). The CDR3 loop is CASSIDLGDRSNEQFF. CDR3 sequence (DNA): TGTGCCAGTAGCATAGATCTAGGAGACAGGAGCAATGAGCAGTTCTTC. Full variable domain (remainder filled in from reference TRBV19 and TRBJ2-1): DGGITQSPKYLFRKEGQNVTLSCEQNLNHDAMYWYRQDPGQGLRLIYYSQIVNDFQKGDIAEGYSVSREKKESFPLTVTSAQKNPTAFYLCASSIDLGDRSNEQFFGPGTRLTVL.

The rearrangement uses TRBV11-2 and TRBJ2-2; 9 bases align to TRBD1. The CDR3 runs to 15 residues. The trim removed 1 base at V and 6 bases at J, leaving 3 bases unmatched. Germline V gene sequence: CDR1 SGHAT, CDR2 FQNNGV. The CDR3 nucleotides read TGTGCCAGCAGCTTAGTCCGGACAGGGGCCGGGGAGCTGTTTTTT. Protein: CASSLVRTGAGELFF.

This chain joins TRBV5-1 and TRBJ2-3; a possible D gene is TRBD2 (5 bases). The CDR3 covers 17 residues. Trimming took off 2 bases at V and 0 bases at J, with 16 bases between the two ends. Germline CDR1 SGHRS, CDR2 YFSETQ. The CDR3 nucleotides read TGCGCCAGCAGCTTAATAGGTTTCGGGGTCAGCACAGATACGCAGTATTTT. This encodes CASSLIGFGVSTDTQYF.

The gene calls are TRBV21-1 and TRBJ1-5; the table's D call TRBD1 went unverified against the DNA. TRBV21-1 is a documented pseudogene. This CDR3 is 16 amino acids long. In DNA form, the CDR3 reads TGTGCCAGCAGCTTACGCCGGGACAGGGGCTATCAGCCCCAGCATTTT. Amino acid sequence: CASSLRRDRGYQPQHF.

This clone was recorded once. V gene TRBV29-1 combines with J gene TRBJ2-1; D is possibly TRBD2 (6 bases). Trimming removed 3 bases from V and 8 bases from J, with 8 bases in between. CDR1 and CDR2 (germline): SQVTM, ANQGSEA. The CDR3 totals 11 residues. Here the CDR3 reads CSVDGGYEQFF. CDR3 coding DNA: TGCAGCGTTGATGGGGGGTATGAGCAGTTCTTC.

The chain is built from TRBV5-6 and TRBJ2-7; 11 bases line up with TRBD2. Unmatched junction bases numbered 6, after V lost 5 bases and J lost 5 bases. CDR1 is SGHDT, CDR2 YYEEEE, per germline. The CDR3 has 14 amino acids. The CDR3 loop is CASSHSGRADEQYF. CDR3 coding DNA: TGTGCCAGCAGTCATAGCGGGAGGGCCGACGAGCAGTACTTC.

This chain connects TRBV6-6 to TRBJ2-1, with 13 positions matching TRBD2. This CDR3 has 15 residues. Per the germline V gene, CDR1 is MNHNY and CDR2 is SVGAGI (reference sequence). J was trimmed by 6 bases and V by 4 bases; bases with no gene match: 3. CDR3 protein: CASSLLAGGPNEQFF. DNA of the CDR3: TGTGCCAGCAGTTTACTAGCGGGAGGGCCCAATGAGCAGTTCTTC.

The chain couples TRBV19 to TRBJ1-5; tentative D call: TRBD1 (6 bases). Per the germline V gene, CDR1 is LNHDA and CDR2 is SQIVND (reference sequence). The CDR3 is 16 residues long. V was cut by 3 bases and J by 2 bases, with 14 bases left in between. Here the CDR3 reads CASSILGAAGNQPQHF. CDR3 in DNA: TGTGCCAGTAGTATTCTGGGGGCCGCTGGCAATCAGCCCCAGCATTTT.

J is TRBJ2-3 and V is TRBV9; TRBD2 aligns across 8 bases. V lost 0 bases and J lost 14; bases outside the gene matches: 8. Germline CDR1 and CDR2: SGDLS and YYNGEE. The CDR3 is 13 amino acids. The CDR3 reads CASSVGPGGGLYF. The CDR3 DNA reads as TGTGCCAGCAGCGTAGGCCCCGGGGGGGGGTTGTATTTT.

This clone showed up just once. V is TRBV7-9 and J is TRBJ1-3, with unresolved D. The CDR3 totals 12 residues. V gave up 5 bases and J gave up 9 bases, with 11 bases separating them. Germline V lookup: CDR1 SEHNR, CDR2 FQNEAQ (reference sequence). CDR3 DNA sequence: TGTGCCAGCAGCCTAGACGGTGGCACCATATATTTT. As protein: CASSLDGGTIYF.

V usage is TRBV7-6 and J usage is TRBJ2-5, with D tentatively TRBD2 (6 bases). CDR3 length equals 14 residues. The V gene lost 1 base and the J gene lost 4 bases, with 10 bases spanning the gap. Looked up from germline, CDR1 is SGHVS and CDR2 is FNYEAQ. CDR3 amino acids: CASSLGRGGETQYF. The CDR3 DNA is TGTGCCAGCAGCTTAGGGCGGGGTGGAGAGACCCAGTACTTC.

In its sample, this clone was seen once. The CDR3 DNA reads as TGTGCCAGCAGACCTCTACAGACCAACACTGAAGCTTTCTTT. Amino acids: CASRPLQTNTEAFF. This chain uses TRBV6-6 with TRBJ1-1; unclear D gene. The CDR3 is made up of 14 amino acids. Germline CDR1 MNHNY, CDR2 SVGAGI (reference sequence). With 6 bases removed from V and 2 bases from J, the gap between germline ends came to 13 bases.

The V and J genes are TRBV15 and TRBJ2-2; D is undetermined. The length of the CDR3 is 13 residues. Germline values: CDR1 LNHNV, CDR2 YYDKDF (reference sequence). Trimming took 3 bases from V and 4 from J, leaving 6 bases between them. CDR3 nucleotide sequence: TGTGCCACCAGCAGTTCTTTCACCGGGGAGCTGTTTTTT. The encoded protein is CATSSSFTGELFF.

The genes are TRBV2 and TRBJ2-1; no clear D gene. CDR3 size: 13 residues. The ends were cut back, 11 bases at V and 5 bases at J, with 16 bases in the middle. The germline CDR1 and CDR2 sequences are SNHLY and FYNNEI. CDR3 amino acids: CAPQRTENNEQFF. Here the CDR3 DNA reads TGTGCCCCCCAGAGAACAGAGAACAATGAGCAGTTCTTC.

This clone was observed a single time. The rearrangement joins TRBV6-1 to TRBJ2-5; D is undetermined. The tail of the sequence fits TRBJ2-7 better, so the J call may be wrong. The CDR3 sequence is 13 residues long. The V gene's germline CDR1 is MNHNS and CDR2 SASEGT. The CDR3 DNA sequence: TGTGCCAGCAGTGAAAGACAAGTCTACGAGCAGTACTTC. It codes for CASSERQVYEQYF.

The J gene is TRBJ2-1, the V gene TRBV5-6; TRBD2 is a possible D gene (6 bases). With 4 bases removed from V and 5 bases from J, the gap between germline ends came to 19 bases. Germline assignment: CDR1 SGHDT and CDR2 YYEEEE. The CDR3 has 16 amino acids. For the CDR3, the DNA is TGTGCCAGCAGCCTCAGAACCGTGGGGGGACACAATGAGCAGTTCTTC. Translation: CASSLRTVGGHNEQFF.

Details on this clone: The junction does not match germline at one end; this may be a read error. This chain connects TRBV4-3 to TRBJ2-7; 7 nucleotides match TRBD1. Germline V lookup: CDR1 LGHNA, CDR2 YSLEER. The CDR3 is 13 amino acids. CDR3 amino acids: CVSSQGTAYEQYF. CDR3 bases: TGCGTCAGCAGCCAGGGGACAGCCTACGAGCAGTACTTC.

This clone came up once. The rearrangement links TRBV10-1 to TRBJ2-1; a possible D gene is TRBD2 (5 bases). V was shortened by 0 bases and J by 4 bases, with 10 bases between the two germline ends. This CDR3 has 15 amino acids. Germline V gives CDR1 WNHNN, CDR2 SYGVQD (reference sequence). CDR3 residues: CASSESKGAYNEQFF. CDR3 nucleotides: TGCGCCAGCAGTGAGTCAAAGGGAGCTTACAATGAGCAGTTCTTC.

V gene TRBV13 combines with J gene TRBJ2-3; TRBD1 matches 7 bases. The CDR3 length is 13 residues. V gave up 5 bases and J gave up 12 bases; unmatched junction bases: 11. The germline V gene encodes CDR1 PRHDT and CDR2 FYEKMQ (reference sequence). The CDR3: CASSVRRQGVQYF. The DNA for the CDR3 is TGTGCCAGCAGCGTCCGACGACAGGGCGTCCAGTATTTT.

This chain connects TRBV27 to TRBJ1-1, with TRBD1 matching over 7 bases. This CDR3 is 14 amino acids long. Germline values: CDR1 MNHEY, CDR2 SMNVEV (reference sequence). The ends lost 6 bases at V and 1 base at J; junction bases unmatched: 5. The DNA of the CDR3 is TGTGCCAGCAGATCACAGGGGACGAACACTGAAGCTTTCTTT. As protein: CASRSQGTNTEAFF.

The gene calls are TRBV5-6 and TRBJ1-2; tentative D call: TRBD1 (5 bases). This CDR3 contains 14 residues. The germline V gene has CDR1 SGHDT and CDR2 YYEEEE. V shed 5 bases and J shed 3 bases, with 14 bases lying between them. CDR3 amino acids: CASSFGQLHYGYTF. CDR3 coding DNA: TGTGCCAGCAGTTTTGGACAATTACACTATGGCTACACCTTC. The full variable domain, completed using reference TRBV5-6 and TRBJ1-2, is DAGVTQSPTHLIKTRGQQVTLRCSPKSGHDTVSWYQQALGQGPQFIFQYYEEEERQRGNFPDRFSGHQFPNYSSELNVNALLLGDSALYLCASSFGQLHYGYTFGSGTRLTVV.

This clone was recorded once. The rearrangement joins TRBV27 to TRBJ2-7, with 8 bases matching TRBD2. The CDR3 totals 16 residues. Per germline, CDR1 MNHEY and CDR2 SMNVEV (reference sequence). Losses at the gene ends were 5 bases for V and 2 bases for J; bases not matched to a gene: 11. The CDR3 reads CASSLISRRGAYEQYF. The CDR3 DNA follows: TGTGCCAGCAGTCTGATTTCTAGGCGGGGGGCCTACGAGCAGTACTTC.

The chain joins TRBV10-1 to TRBJ2-1; a possible D gene is TRBD2 (6 bases). This CDR3 comprises 14 residues. V was cut by 5 bases and J by 0 bases, with 8 bases left in between. The germline gives CDR1 WNHNN, CDR2 SYGVQD (reference sequence). CDR3 DNA sequence: TGCGCCAGCAGTATCGGGAGCTCCTACAATGAGCAGTTCTTC. Its translation is CASSIGSSYNEQFF.

The chain employs TRBV13 and TRBJ2-7; 14 bases fit TRBD2. V lost 5 bases and J lost 2; bases outside the gene matches: 2. CDR1 and CDR2 from the germline V gene are PRHDT and FYEKMQ (reference sequence). The CDR3 sequence is 15 residues long. CDR3 sequence: CASSPGLAGAYEQYF. CDR3 in DNA: TGTGCCAGCAGCCCGGGACTAGCGGGAGCCTACGAGCAGTACTTC.

This clone has a single count. This chain links TRBV13 with TRBJ2-1; 7 nucleotides align to TRBD2. With V trimmed by 0 bases and J by 5 bases, 4 bases remained unmatched. The V gene's germline CDR1 is PRHDT and CDR2 FYEKMQ (reference sequence). The CDR3 sequence is 15 residues long. Here the CDR3 DNA reads TGTGCCAGCAGCTTAGGTTCAGGGACTAACAATGAGCAGTTCTTC. Translated: CASSLGSGTNNEQFF.

This rearrangement joins TRBV7-9 to TRBJ1-5, with D unresolved. The CDR3 is made up of 12 amino acids. The ends were cut back, 8 bases at V and 6 bases at J, with 11 bases in the middle. The V gene's germline CDR1 is SEHNR and CDR2 FQNEAQ (reference sequence). CDR3 nucleotides: TGTGCCAGCCGGAGAGGCAGTCAGCCCCAGCATTTT. Its translation: CASRRGSQPQHF.

The V and J genes are TRBV4-1 and TRBJ2-2; D might be TRBD2 (7 bases). The CDR3 sequence is 14 residues long. From germline, CDR1 is MGHRA and CDR2 YSYEKL. V gave up 3 bases and J gave up 6 bases, with 11 bases separating them. The CDR3 reads CASSHWGGSGELFF. CDR3 DNA sequence: TGCGCCAGCAGCCACTGGGGGGGCTCCGGGGAGCTGTTTTTT.

The rearrangement links TRBV6-1 to TRBJ2-7; 9 nucleotides match TRBD2. The V gene end was trimmed by 3 bases and the J gene end by 0 bases; junction bases not matched to a gene: 6. Per germline, CDR1 MNHNS and CDR2 SASEGT. This CDR3 is 16 amino acids long. For the CDR3, the DNA is TGTGCCAGCAGTGAGGTCGGACTAGCGATCTCCTACGAGCAGTACTTC. Translating gives CASSEVGLAISYEQYF.

This sequence joins TRBV2 and TRBJ2-2; maybe TRBD2 (6 bases). V lost 9 bases and J lost 2, with 19 bases in between. Looked up from germline, CDR1 is SNHLY and CDR2 is FYNNEI. The CDR3 spans 16 residues. The CDR3 coding sequence is TGTGCCAGTCCGCCATCCGGGACTCTCAACACCGGGGAGCTGTTTTTT. Its translation: CASPPSGTLNTGELFF.